What follows are 30 T cell receptor beta chains derived from one specimen sequenced in a study of cytomegalovirus exposure and HLA in healthy donors. The PCR had 60 Vbeta and 13 Jbeta primers. Profiling relied on immunoSEQ multiplex PCR, and the TCRdb table lists in-frame clones only, not all of them. Of over 200,000 clones listed, almost 70% are singletons. The material sequenced was PBMCs. These receptors were collected from a man aged 35 to 55 in good health and CMV-seropositive.

The chain has TRBV12-5 and TRBJ2-3; weak D call: TRBD2 (5 bases). The germline V and J ends were trimmed by 5 bases and 1 base, with 13 bases remaining between them. The CDR3 loop spans 15 amino acids. The germline gives CDR1 LGHNT, CDR2 FRNRAP. Here the CDR3 reads CASGTRESGTDTQYF. CDR3 DNA: TGTGCTAGTGGTACGAGGGAGTCAGGCACAGATACGCAGTATTTT.

This clone was found once. V and J are TRBV11-2 and TRBJ2-1; maybe TRBD2 (7 bases). CDR3 size: 16 residues. Germline CDR1 SGHAT, CDR2 FQNNGV. V lost 5 bases and J 3 bases, leaving 17 bases between the germline ends. The chain's CDR3 is CASSPSVRGGYNEQFF. In DNA form, the CDR3 reads TGTGCCAGCAGCCCCTCCGTGAGGGGGGGCTACAATGAGCAGTTCTTC.

This rearrangement joins TRBV5-6 to TRBJ1-6, with TRBD1 matching over 7 bases. The V gene's germline CDR1 is SGHDT and CDR2 YYEEEE. After removal of 3 bases from V and 10 bases from J, the junction contained 4 bases not matched to a gene. This CDR3 is built from 13 residues. The CDR3 loop is CASSSQGRSPLHF. The CDR3, as DNA: TGTGCCAGCAGCTCACAGGGGCGGTCACCCCTCCACTTT.

The gene calls are TRBV7-9 and TRBJ2-1; 9 nucleotides match TRBD1. The CDR3 spans 14 residues. CDR1 and CDR2 from the germline V gene are SEHNR and FQNEAQ (reference sequence). V lost 7 bases to trimming and J lost 7 bases; unmatched junction nucleotides: 8. The CDR3 nucleotides are TGTGCCAGCAACCCGTACAGGGGGCCTAATGAGCAGTTCTTC. Translated, it gives CASNPYRGPNEQFF. Full variable domain (outside the CDR3, taken from reference TRBV7-9 and TRBJ2-1): DTGVSQNPRHKITKRGQNVTFRCDPISEHNRLYWYRQTLGQGPEFLTYFQNEAQLEKSRLLSDRFSAERPKGSFSTLEIQRTEQGDSAMYLCASNPYRGPNEQFFGPGTRLTVL.

This clone was picked up a small number of times. The chain has TRBV7-2 and TRBJ1-1; D might be TRBD1 (6 bases). CDR1 is SGHTA, CDR2 FQGNSA, per germline. The CDR3 is made up of 16 amino acids. Deletions cut 1 base from V and 11 bases from J, with 23 bases between. The CDR3 here is CASSLGVGPAQGEAFF. The CDR3 DNA reads TGTGCCAGCAGCTTAGGGGTAGGCCCCGCACAGGGAGAGGCTTTCTTT.

J is TRBJ2-5 and V is TRBV5-1; 8 bases map to TRBD2. Germline V lookup: CDR1 SGHRS, CDR2 YFSETQ. J lost 2 bases, V lost 7 bases, and 1 base had no gene match. CDR3 length: 12 amino acids. The CDR3 reads CASAGGQETQYF. For the CDR3, the DNA is TGCGCCAGCGCGGGGGGTCAAGAGACCCAGTACTTC.

This clone was observed a few times. The rearrangement links TRBV2 to TRBJ2-2; TRBD1 matches at 8 bases. The CDR3 sequence is 15 residues long. The ends lost 8 bases at V and 5 bases at J; junction bases unmatched: 10. Per germline, CDR1 SNHLY and CDR2 FYNNEI. Here the CDR3 reads CASLRRTGKTGELFF. CDR3 coding DNA: TGTGCCAGCCTACGGAGGACAGGGAAGACCGGGGAGCTGTTTTTT.

The chain links TRBV23-1 to TRBJ1-2; tentative D call: TRBD1 (5 bases). TRBV23-1 is reported as an ORF; its role is uncertain. CDR3 size: 18 residues. With 0 bases removed from V and 4 bases from J, the gap between germline ends came to 21 bases. The chain's CDR3 is CASSQSGQGGVRGYGYTF. The CDR3 region has the DNA TGCGCCAGCAGTCAATCCGGCCAGGGTGGTGTGCGCGGCTATGGCTACACCTTC.

In this sample, this clone turned up a few times. The CDR3 protein is CASSITGVYGGYTF. The CDR3 nucleotides read TGTGCCAGTAGTATAACCGGGGTCTATGGTGGCTACACCTTC. V gene TRBV19 combines with J gene TRBJ1-2; unclear D gene. The V end lost 2 bases, the J end lost 7 bases, and 14 bases lay between the germline ends. The germline V gene has CDR1 LNHDA and CDR2 SQIVND (reference sequence). There are 14 residues in the CDR3.

This CDR3 reads CASSQAPQGAGELFF. The CDR3 nucleotides are TGCGCCAGCAGCCAGGCCCCGCAGGGGGCCGGGGAGCTGTTTTTT. V and J are TRBV4-1 and TRBJ2-2, with 7 bases aligning to TRBD1. Trimming removed 3 bases from V and 6 bases from J; junction bases left unmatched: 7. The CDR3 is 15 residues long. CDR1 MGHRA and CDR2 YSYEKL come from the germline V gene.

The V gene is TRBV5-6, the J gene TRBJ1-2; D perhaps matches TRBD1 (5 bases). CDR3 size: 12 residues. V lost 4 bases, J lost 8 bases, and 12 bases lay in between. CDR1 and CDR2 from the germline V gene are SGHDT and YYEEEE. Written as DNA, the CDR3 is TGTGCCAGCAGCCCTGGCGGGGGAGGCTACACCTTC. Its translation is CASSPGGGGYTF.

The V gene is TRBV5-4, the J gene TRBJ2-7; D possibly corresponds to TRBD1 (5 bases). Trimming took 3 bases from V and 3 from J, leaving 13 bases between them. The CDR3 extends over 14 amino acids. Germline V lookup: CDR1 SGHNT, CDR2 YYREEE (reference sequence). The CDR3 DNA is TGTGCCAGCAGCTCCCAAGGGGAACACTACGAGCAGTACTTC. Encoded protein: CASSSQGEHYEQYF.

The chain uses TRBV7-2 and TRBJ2-7; TRBD1 matches at 8 bases. The CDR3 length is 14 residues. The ends lost 5 bases at V and 5 bases at J; junction bases unmatched: 8. Looked up from germline, CDR1 is SGHTA and CDR2 is FQGNSA. The CDR3 DNA reads as TGTGCCAGCAGCCCCCGGGACAGGTACCACGAGCAGTACTTC. Translated, it gives CASSPRDRYHEQYF.

The chain recombines TRBV9 with TRBJ2-3; 7 nucleotides match TRBD2. V lost 3 bases and J lost 0; bases outside the gene matches: 4. Germline CDR1 and CDR2: SGDLS and YYNGEE. This CDR3 has 15 residues. This chain's CDR3 is CASSDSGYSTDTQYF. The CDR3 nucleotides read TGTGCCAGCAGCGATAGCGGGTATAGCACAGATACGCAGTATTTT.

In this sample, this clone turned up a few times. The CDR3, as DNA: TGTGCCAGCAGTTTCCCAGGGCTTAACTACGAGCAGTACTTC. Its translation: CASSFPGLNYEQYF. The rearrangement joins TRBV6-5 to TRBJ2-7; maybe TRBD1 (5 bases). In germline, CDR1 is MNHEY, CDR2 SVGAGI. Between the trimmed V and J ends, which lost 4 bases and 3 bases, there was a span of 13 bases. The CDR3 is 14 residues long.

The rearrangement joins TRBV19 to TRBJ2-5; 9 nucleotides align to TRBD1. Germline V lookup: CDR1 LNHDA, CDR2 SQIVND (reference sequence). This CDR3 is built from 15 residues. V shed 5 bases and J 3 bases; nucleotides not matched to a gene: 7. CDR3 protein: CASSFTGTGKETQYF. DNA of the CDR3: TGTGCCAGTAGTTTTACCGGGACAGGGAAAGAGACCCAGTACTTC. Combining the CDR3 with reference TRBV19 and TRBJ2-5 gives the whole variable domain DGGITQSPKYLFRKEGQNVTLSCEQNLNHDAMYWYRQDPGQGLRLIYYSQIVNDFQKGDIAEGYSVSREKKESFPLTVTSAQKNPTAFYLCASSFTGTGKETQYFGPGTRLLVL.

The rearrangement joins TRBV27 to TRBJ2-7, with 11 positions matching TRBD1. V shed 5 bases and J 5 bases; nucleotides not matched to a gene: 5. CDR1 is MNHEY and CDR2 is SMNVEV in the germline V gene (reference sequence). This CDR3 comprises 14 residues. The CDR3 sequence: CASSMDRGLHEQYF. CDR3 DNA sequence: TGTGCCAGCAGTATGGACAGGGGGCTCCACGAGCAGTACTTC.

The rearrangement uses TRBV19 and TRBJ1-1; 8 nucleotides align to TRBD1. This CDR3 comprises 14 residues. Germline V gene data show CDR1 as LNHDA and CDR2 as SQIVND (reference sequence). The V segment lost 6 bases and the J segment 3 bases; nucleotides outside the gene matches: 6. This CDR3 reads CASRAGGKDTEAFF. The CDR3 bases are TGTGCCAGTAGGGCAGGGGGCAAGGACACTGAAGCTTTCTTT.

The chain uses TRBV10-2 and TRBJ1-1; D not resolved. Trimming pared 0 bases from V and 7 bases from J, leaving 12 bases between. Germline V gives CDR1 WSHSY, CDR2 SAAADI. The length of the CDR3 is 14 residues. CDR3 coding DNA: TGCGCCAGCAGTGAGTCGAGAGGGAGGGATGAAGCTTTCTTT. Amino acids: CASSESRGRDEAFF.

The genes are TRBV7-9 and TRBJ1-4, with 7 nucleotides matching TRBD1. CDR1 is SEHNR, CDR2 FQNEAQ, per germline (reference sequence). The trim removed 3 bases at V and 4 bases at J, leaving 2 bases unmatched. The CDR3 has 14 amino acids. Here the CDR3 DNA reads TGTGCCAGCAGCTTTGGACAGGATAATGAAAAACTGTTTTTT. This sequence encodes CASSFGQDNEKLFF.

The V gene is TRBV7-6, the J gene TRBJ2-7; TRBD2 aligns across 11 bases. In germline, CDR1 is SGHVS, CDR2 FNYEAQ. V gave up 4 bases and J gave up 3 bases; unmatched junction bases: 5. CDR3 size: 15 residues. CDR3 DNA sequence: TGTGCCAGCAGCTCCGTAGCGGGGGGGAACTACGAGCAGTACTTC. Translation: CASSSVAGGNYEQYF. Complete variable domain (other parts from reference TRBV7-6 and TRBJ2-7): GAGVSQSPRYKVTKRGQDVALRCDPISGHVSLYWYRQALGQGPEFLTYFNYEAQQDKSGLPNDRFSAERPEGSISTLTIQRTEQRDSAMYRCASSSVAGGNYEQYFGPGTRLTVT.

The rearrangement links TRBV5-8 to TRBJ2-1; 11 nucleotides agree with TRBD1. Germline V gene lookup returns CDR1 SGHTS and CDR2 YDEGEE. J was trimmed by 8 bases and V by 4 bases; bases with no gene match: 5. CDR3 size: 14 residues. The CDR3 region has the DNA TGTGCCAGCAGCCCGGGGACAGGGGGAGATGAGCAGTTCTTC. This gives the protein CASSPGTGGDEQFF.

This clone was recorded a few times. The chain links TRBV19 to TRBJ2-7; D remains unclear. There are 13 residues in the CDR3. From germline, CDR1 is LNHDA and CDR2 SQIVND (reference sequence). V was trimmed by 4 bases and J by 5 bases, leaving 12 bases between them. The CDR3 nucleotides read TGTGCCAGTAGTAGGGCGATAACCCACGAGCAGTACTTC. Its translation is CASSRAITHEQYF.

The CDR3 sequence is CASSFVGGGLVNTQYF. Written as DNA, the CDR3 is TGTGCCAGCAGCTTCGTCGGGGGGGGGCTCGTGAATACGCAGTATTTT. V usage is TRBV11-3 and J usage is TRBJ2-3; 8 positions agree with TRBD2. Germline CDR1 and CDR2: SGHNT and YENEEA. V gave up 3 bases and J gave up 7 bases; unmatched junction bases: 12. The CDR3 is 16 amino acids.

There are a few counts of this clone. CDR3 region: CASSTTGGMGLAGAAYNEQFF. The CDR3 nucleotides read TGTGCCAGTAGTACCACAGGGGGCATGGGACTAGCGGGGGCCGCCTACAATGAGCAGTTCTTC. The V call is TRBV19, the J call TRBJ2-1; 14 nucleotides align to TRBD2. V lost 4 bases to trimming and J lost 2 bases; unmatched junction nucleotides: 16. Germline values: CDR1 LNHDA, CDR2 SQIVND (reference sequence). This CDR3 is built from 21 residues.

The CDR3 nucleotides read TGCGCCAGCACCCCGCTCGGATTAGCGGGGGGGCGGGTGGAGACCCAGTACTTC. Protein: CASTPLGLAGGRVETQYF. The chain carries TRBV5-1 and TRBJ2-5; 11 nucleotides line up with TRBD2. CDR1 SGHRS and CDR2 YFSETQ come from the germline V gene. The CDR3 spans 18 residues. The V gene end was trimmed by 6 bases and the J gene end by 5 bases; junction bases not matched to a gene: 18.

V is TRBV7-3 and J is TRBJ2-2, with 8 bases aligning to TRBD1. The CDR3 loop spans 16 amino acids. Germline V gives CDR1 SGHTA, CDR2 FQGTGA. Trimming cost V 5 bases and J 5 bases; bases outside gene matches: 10. The CDR3 sequence: CASSVAGGAATGELFF. In DNA, the CDR3 is TGTGCCAGCAGCGTCGCAGGGGGCGCGGCGACCGGGGAGCTGTTTTTT.

V gene TRBV4-1 combines with J gene TRBJ2-7, with a tentative D call TRBD2 (5 bases). CDR3 length: 14 residues. The germline CDR1 and CDR2 sequences are MGHRA and YSYEKL. Between the trimmed V and J ends, which lost 0 bases and 6 bases, there was a span of 12 bases. The CDR3 DNA follows: TGCGCCAGCAGCCAAGAGAGGGCCGGGTTCGAGCAGTACTTC. Translation gives CASSQERAGFEQYF.

This chain links TRBV10-2 with TRBJ1-2, with a tentative D call TRBD1 (5 bases). Germline V lookup: CDR1 WSHSY, CDR2 SAAADI. The CDR3 consists of 13 residues. V lost 3 bases and J lost 3, with 8 bases in between. CDR3 residues: CASSEQVDYGYTF. CDR3 coding DNA: TGCGCCAGCAGTGAACAGGTCGACTATGGCTACACCTTC.

This clone appeared once. V gene TRBV18 combines with J gene TRBJ2-5; 10 nucleotides agree with TRBD1. This CDR3 region has 15 residues. Germline V gene sequence: CDR1 KGHSH, CDR2 LQKENI. V lost 6 bases to trimming and J lost 4 bases; unmatched junction nucleotides: 8. CDR3 sequence: CASSPQTGGGETQYF. CDR3 nucleotides: TGTGCCAGCTCGCCTCAGACAGGGGGCGGAGAGACCCAGTACTTC.